These T cell receptor beta chains were read from a single sample in a study of metastatic and nonmetastatic thyroid tumors. With MiXCR, TCRdb reprocessed the PCR reads. The sample shows about 33,000 clones, 15% to 20% of them seen only once. Sequenced sample: blood. The receptors were gathered from a male donor with papillary thyroid cancer or a benign thyroid nodule (not recorded which). Some clones in this sample may be carry-over from other donors' samples. CDR3s include the opening cysteine and the closing phenylalanine or tryptophan. D genes are given only for firm matches. Clone size is stated in some rows and not others, as once, few, many or a class when expanded.

J,V,D,size,DNA,CDR3
TRBJ2-2,TRBV3-1,TRBD2,many,TGTGCCAGCAGCCAAGCCCATAGCGGGAGTGGCACCGGGGAGCTGTTTTTT,CASSQAHSGSGTGELFF
TRBJ2-5,TRBV18,-,many,TGTGCCAGCTCACCAAGGACTACCAAAGAGACCCAGTACTTC,CASSPRTTKETQYF
TRBJ1-5,TRBV7-9,-,many,TGTGCCAGCAGCTTAGGACAGTACAATCAGCCCCAGCATTTT,CASSLGQYNQPQHF
TRBJ1-6,TRBV9,TRBD1,-,TGTGCCAGCAGCGTAGACGTCAGGGGGCGCAGACCCCTCCACTTT,CASSVDVRGRRPLHF
TRBJ1-2,TRBV5-1,-,few,TGCGCCAGCAGCTTGGACCGTGTTGAAGGGTCGTATGGCTACACCTTT,CASSLDRVEGSYGYTF
TRBJ1-5,TRBV20-1,-,many,TGCAGTGCCCAGAGGGGGAATCAGCCCCAGCATTTT,CSAQRGNQPQHF
TRBJ2-7,TRBV20-1,TRBD2,many,TGCAGTGCTAGAGATACGGGACTAGCCGTCCACGAGCAGTACTTC,CSARDTGLAVHEQYF
TRBJ2-7,TRBV28,-,few,TGTGCCAGCAGATGGCCCTCCGGACAGAGGAGTTACGAGCAGTACTTC,CASRWPSGQRSYEQYF
TRBJ2-5,TRBV7-8,TRBD1,once,TGTGCCAGCAGCCCCGGGACAGGGGTCAATTCGTGGGAGACCCAGTACTTC,CASSPGTGVNSWETQYF
TRBJ2-3,TRBV11-3,TRBD2,-,TGTGCCAGCAGCCTCGCCGGGACTAAAGACGCGGCGGCAATGGGCACAGATACGCAGTATTTT,CASSLAGTKDAAAMGTDTQYF
TRBJ1-2,TRBV2,-,many,TGTGCCATCGATTCTGCGGGCCTCCGGTCAGGCTACACCTTC,CAIDSAGLRSGYTF
TRBJ2-7,TRBV10-3,TRBD2,few,TGTGCCATCAGGACTAGCGGGGCCCCCTACGAGCAGTACTTC,CAIRTSGAPYEQYF
TRBJ2-3,TRBV6-1,TRBD2,medium-sized,TGTGCCAGCAGTGCGGGACTAGCTCGAGATACGCAGTATTTT,CASSAGLARDTQYF
TRBJ1-3,TRBV19,-,-,TGTGCCAGTAGTATGGGGGCCGTGCAGGCTCGAAGAAACACCATATATTTT,CASSMGAVQARRNTIYF
TRBJ1-5,TRBV28,-,few,TGTGCCAGCAGTCTACAGGGAATTCATCAGCCCCAGCATTTT,CASSLQGIHQPQHF
TRBJ1-5,TRBV6-1,-,-,TGTGCCAGCATGGGTCCCCTCAAGTACAATCAGCCCCAGCATTTT,CASMGPLKYNQPQHF
TRBJ1-2,TRBV28,-,-,TGTGCCAGCAGTTTTAGCGCCGGGGGGCAGGATGGCTACACCTTC,CASSFSAGGQDGYTF
TRBJ2-3,TRBV6-2/TRBV6-3,-,-,TGTGCCAGCAGTTACTCCACTGCGGGGATGACAGATACGCAGTATTTT,CASSYSTAGMTDTQYF
TRBJ1-5,TRBV11-2,-,-,TGTGCCAGCAGCTTAAACGGCAGGGGGCCCCAGCATTTT,CASSLNGRGPQHF
TRBJ2-7,TRBV20-1,TRBD1,-,TGCAGTGCCCAAACCGGGACAGGTTCCTACGAGCAGTACTTC,CSAQTGTGSYEQYF
TRBJ2-3,TRBV7-3,-,-,TGTGCCAGCAGCTTAAGTTTAAATCGACTGCGCACAGATACTCAGTATTTT,CASSLSLNRLRTDTQYF
TRBJ2-2,TRBV27,-,many,TGTGCCAGCAGTTTACACACAACGAACACCGGGGAGCTGTTTTTT,CASSLHTTNTGELFF
TRBJ2-7,TRBV5-1,-,many,TGCGCCAGCAGCCTCGCCCTGGAGGCGGGAAGCTACGAGCAGTACTTC,CASSLALEAGSYEQYF
TRBJ2-2,TRBV28,-,few,TGTGCCACCGGACAGATAAACACCGGGGAGCTGTTTTTT,CATGQINTGELFF
TRBJ1-4,TRBV28,-,many,TGTGCCAGCAGTCTACAGGGAAAACTGTTTTTT,CASSLQGKLFF
TRBJ2-2,TRBV6-1,-,many,TGTGCCAGCAGTGGAGTACATAACACCGGGGAGCTGTTTTTT,CASSGVHNTGELFF
TRBJ2-7,TRBV2,-,few,TGTGCCAGCGCCCGAGCTCACTACGAGCAGTACTTC,CASARAHYEQYF
TRBJ2-3,TRBV19,TRBD1,-,TGTGCCAGTAGTACCAGGGACAGGGCCGATACGCAGTATTTT,CASSTRDRADTQYF
TRBJ1-4,TRBV24-1,-,-,TGTGCCACCAGTTCCCGGGTCGAAAAACTGTTTTTT,CATSSRVEKLFF
TRBJ1-3,TRBV4-2,-,many,TGTGCCAGCAGCCAAGAGGGGGAGTTAAATACCATATATTTT,CASSQEGELNTIYF
TRBJ1-2,TRBV28,-,medium-sized,TGTGCCAGCAGTCTAACCTCTGGTGGGGGCGCGAACTATGGCTACACCTTC,CASSLTSGGGANYGYTF
TRBJ2-7,TRBV27,-,few,TGTGCCATCAGTCCTCAGGTGGCATCCTACGAGCAGTACTTC,CAISPQVASYEQYF
TRBJ2-3,TRBV13,TRBD2,-,TGTGCCAGCAGCACCCGGGTACCGCTTAGCGGGAGGGCCACAGATACGCAGTATTTT,CASSTRVPLSGRATDTQYF
TRBJ1-5,TRBV20-1,-,many,TGCAGTGCTCGGACACGCAATCAGCCCCAGCATTTT,CSARTRNQPQHF
TRBJ2-7,TRBV11-2,TRBD2,few,TGTGCCAGCAGCAACGGGAGACTAGCGGGGTACGAGCAGTACTTC,CASSNGRLAGYEQYF
TRBJ1-5,TRBV6-2/TRBV6-3,-,-,TGTGCCAGCAGTCCCCCTGGGTCTAGTCCCAATCAGCCCCAGCATTTT,CASSPPGSSPNQPQHF
TRBJ1-6,TRBV18,-,many,TGTGCCAGCTCACCAGACGGGAATTCACCCCTCCACTTT,CASSPDGNSPLHF
TRBJ1-6,TRBV18,-,many,TGTGCCAGCTCACCTCAGGGGAACAATTCACCCCTCCACTTT,CASSPQGNNSPLHF
TRBJ2-2,TRBV20-1,TRBD1,many,TGCAGTGCTGGGGACAGGCCTGCGAACACCGGGGAGCTGTTTTTT,CSAGDRPANTGELFF
TRBJ2-7,TRBV12-3/TRBV12-4,-,medium-sized,TGTGCCAGCAGTGGACACCGACCCCCCTACGAGCAGTACTTC,CASSGHRPPYEQYF
TRBJ1-1,TRBV7-9,-,many,TGTGCCAGCACGTACGGGAACACTGAAGCTTTCTTT,CASTYGNTEAFF
TRBJ2-1,TRBV7-2,-,many,TGTGCCAGCAGCGGTTTGAATGAGCAGTTCTTC,CASSGLNEQFF
TRBJ2-7,TRBV19,-,many,TGTGCCAGTAGTATATTGGCAGGGGGGTACGAGCAGTACTTC,CASSILAGGYEQYF
TRBJ1-2,TRBV3-1,-,many,TGTGCCAGCAGCCGTTTACTACAGGGAGAAGGTGGCTACACCTTC,CASSRLLQGEGGYTF
TRBJ2-7,TRBV6-5,-,-,TGTGCCAGCAGTTACTCGGCCAGCGAGCAGTACTTC,CASSYSASEQYF
TRBJ2-2,TRBV5-1,TRBD2,many,TGCGCCAGCAGCTTCATAGCGGGGGGGCCGAACACCGGGGAGCTGTTTTTT,CASSFIAGGPNTGELFF
TRBJ2-7,TRBV9,TRBD1,many,TGTGCCAGCAGCCCCCAGGGACAGGGTGGCGAGCAGTACTTC,CASSPQGQGGEQYF
TRBJ1-5,TRBV28,-,-,TGTGCCAGCCAGGCCCCCCATCAGCCCCAGCATTTT,CASQAPHQPQHF
TRBJ1-6,TRBV12-3/TRBV12-4,-,few,TGTGCCAGCAGTCCCAAGGACAGTTGGAATTCACCCCTCCACTTT,CASSPKDSWNSPLHF